Following are 17 T cell receptor beta chains from one sample sequenced in a study of siplizumab effects on memory and regulatory T cells. Clones were read by immunoSEQ multiplex PCR, and TCRdb kept only the in-frame ones, dropping some. The sample records some 97,000 clones, about nine tenths being singletons. Sample: CD4+ T cells sorted from blood. These TCRs come from a human donor in good health.

This chain joins TRBV28 and TRBJ2-3; D is possibly TRBD1 (6 bases). The CDR3 covers 15 residues. Germline V CDR1 and CDR2: MDHEN, SYDVKM. V lost 7 bases to trimming and J lost 3 bases, with 17 bases between them. The CDR3 sequence is CASIKTGTQTDTQYF. In DNA form, the CDR3 reads TGTGCCAGCATCAAAACCGGGACACAAACAGATACGCAGTATTTT.

The chain combines TRBV7-7 with TRBJ1-1, with 7 bases lining up with TRBD1. The CDR3 length is 13 residues. From germline, CDR1 is SSHAT and CDR2 FNYEAQ (reference sequence). J lost 7 bases, V lost 5 bases, and 7 bases had no gene match. The CDR3 spells CASSPQGISEAFF. DNA for the CDR3: TGTGCCAGCAGCCCACAGGGGATTAGTGAAGCTTTCTTT. The full variable domain, rest sourced from reference TRBV7-7 and TRBJ1-1, is GAGVSQSPRYKVTKRGQDVTLRCDPISSHATLYWYQQALGQGPEFLTYFNYEAQPDKSGLPSDRFSAERPEGSISTLTIQRTEQRDSAMYRCASSPQGISEAFFGQGTRLTVV.

This chain links TRBV2 with TRBJ1-2; D unresolved. CDR3 length: 14 amino acids. Germline loops: CDR1 SNHLY, CDR2 FYNNEI. Trimming took off 8 bases at V and 4 bases at J, with 17 bases between the two ends. DNA of the CDR3: TGTGCCAGCGGCTTCATGGTAGAGGGCTATGGCTACACCTTC. Protein sequence: CASGFMVEGYGYTF.

This clone has a single count. The chain is built from TRBV18 and TRBJ1-1; D call uncertain. The CDR3 consists of 15 residues. With 3 bases removed from V and 1 base from J, the gap between germline ends came to 12 bases. Germline V CDR1 and CDR2: KGHSH, LQKENI. For the CDR3, the DNA is TGTGCCAGCTCACCGCAGGAGCTCCAGAACACTGAAGCTTTCTTT. Protein sequence: CASSPQELQNTEAFF.

The chain couples TRBV7-3 to TRBJ2-2; 9 nucleotides line up with TRBD1. With V trimmed by 5 bases and J by 7 bases, 8 bases remained unmatched. In germline, CDR1 is SGHTA, CDR2 FQGTGA. The CDR3 runs to 15 residues. CDR3 nucleotide sequence: TGTGCCAGCAGCCCGACAGGGGGTCTTGGCGGGGAGCTGTTTTTT. Its translation: CASSPTGGLGGELFF.

The V gene is TRBV6-5, the J gene TRBJ2-7; either TRBD1 or TRBD2 may supply D (5 bases each). Trimming cost V 5 bases and J 0 bases, with 11 bases left between them. CDR1 is MNHEY and CDR2 is SVGAGI in the germline V gene. The CDR3 is 14 amino acids. The DNA for the CDR3 is TGTGCCAGCAGTCGGGACCCGAGCTCCTACGAGCAGTACTTC. Its protein product is CASSRDPSSYEQYF.

This clone was picked up one time. The gene calls are TRBV7-3 and TRBJ2-1; perhaps TRBD2 as D (6 bases). Trimming removed 1 base at V and 6 bases at J, with 10 bases between. This CDR3 is 14 amino acids long. CDR1 SGHTA and CDR2 FQGTGA come from the germline V gene. The CDR3: CASSLMSGVNEQFF. CDR3 in DNA: TGTGCCAGCAGCTTAATGTCGGGGGTCAATGAGCAGTTCTTC. Together with reference TRBV7-3 and TRBJ2-1, the CDR3 gives the full variable domain: GAGVSQTPSNKVTEKGKYVELRCDPISGHTALYWYRQSLGQGPEFLIYFQGTGAADDSGLPNDRFFAVRPEGSVSTLKIQRTERGDSAVYLCASSLMSGVNEQFFGPGTRLTVL.

V gene TRBV6-6 combines with J gene TRBJ1-1; D gene ambiguous. This CDR3 is 13 amino acids long. Germline V gene data show CDR1 as MNHNY and CDR2 as SVGAGI (reference sequence). Trimming cost V 6 bases and J 1 base, with 9 bases left between them. The CDR3 coding sequence is TGTGCCAGCAGCCTAAAAAAGAACACTGAAGCTTTCTTT. It codes for CASSLKKNTEAFF.

In this sample, this clone turned up a few times. The V call is TRBV20-1, the J call TRBJ1-6; D gene uncertain. The CDR3 spans 11 residues. Per the germline V gene, CDR1 is DFQATT and CDR2 is SNEGSKA (reference sequence). V lost 5 bases and J 14 bases, leaving 13 bases between the germline ends. Here the CDR3 DNA reads TGCAGTGCTGTGACGGGGAGCACCCTCCACTTT. Translation: CSAVTGSTLHF.

This clone showed up just once. This rearrangement joins TRBV5-6 to TRBJ2-7, with D maybe TRBD2 (5 bases). Trimming took 0 bases from V and 6 from J, leaving 13 bases between them. The germline gives CDR1 SGHDT, CDR2 YYEEEE. The CDR3 is 14 residues long. CDR3 bases: TGTGCCAGCAGCTTGGGGTTTTCGGGAATCGAGCAGTACTTC. Encoded protein: CASSLGFSGIEQYF.

The gene calls are TRBV2 and TRBJ1-2; no reliable D call. The ends were cut back, 5 bases at V and 4 bases at J, with 11 bases in the middle. Germline CDR1 and CDR2: SNHLY and FYNNEI. CDR3 size: 13 residues. The CDR3 nucleotides read TGTGCCAGCAGTTTAGACAAAGTCTATGGCTACACCTTC. Protein sequence: CASSLDKVYGYTF.

This clone was observed a few times. The CDR3 sequence is CASTRENYGYTF. The CDR3 DNA is TGTGCCAGCACAAGAGAGAACTATGGCTACACCTTC. The rearrangement joins TRBV25-1 to TRBJ1-2; D not resolved. The CDR3 runs to 12 residues. CDR1 is MGHDK and CDR2 is SYGVNS in the germline V gene. The V and J ends lost 7 bases and 2 bases respectively, with 8 bases between them.

V gene TRBV4-1 combines with J gene TRBJ2-7; 10 bases fit TRBD1. The CDR3 is 18 residues long. CDR1 and CDR2 (germline): MGHRA, YSYEKL. Trimming removed 3 bases from V and 1 base from J; junction bases left unmatched: 12. This chain's CDR3 is CASSQPTGQGTLSYEQYF. The CDR3 DNA reads TGCGCCAGCAGCCAGCCAACGGGACAGGGGACACTTTCCTACGAGCAGTACTTC.

The chain couples TRBV7-6 to TRBJ1-3, with 8 bases lining up with TRBD1. The germline CDR1 and CDR2 sequences are SGHVS and FNYEAQ. This CDR3 comprises 12 residues. The V gene end was trimmed by 3 bases and the J gene end by 14 bases; junction bases not matched to a gene: 6. The CDR3 is CASSLSGQAVYF. The CDR3 DNA follows: TGTGCCAGCAGCTTGTCGGGACAGGCCGTATATTTT.

This chain joins TRBV5-1 and TRBJ2-6; weak D call: TRBD1 (5 bases). The CDR3 contains 15 residues. V was clipped by 4 bases and J by 0 bases, with 8 bases between them. CDR1 is SGHRS, CDR2 YFSETQ, per germline. This chain's CDR3 is CASSEGASGANVLTF. In nucleotides, the CDR3 is TGCGCCAGCAGCGAAGGGGCCTCTGGGGCCAACGTCCTGACTTTC.

The chain employs TRBV27 and TRBJ1-2, with D tentatively TRBD1 (5 bases). V shed 4 bases and J shed 4 bases, with 16 bases lying between them. CDR3 size: 15 residues. Per germline, CDR1 MNHEY and CDR2 SMNVEV (reference sequence). The CDR3 is CASSSGGAMGYGYTF. As DNA, the CDR3 is TGTGCCAGCAGTTCGGGAGGGGCGATGGGCTATGGCTACACCTTC.

This clone was seen a few times. V and J are TRBV9 and TRBJ1-6; D unclear. CDR1 is SGDLS and CDR2 is YYNGEE in the germline V gene. The ends were cut back, 3 bases at V and 10 bases at J, with 11 bases in the middle. The CDR3 has 13 amino acids. CDR3 DNA: TGTGCCAGCAGCGCACTCGGCCAATCACCCCTCCACTTT. It yields the protein CASSALGQSPLHF.